The T cell receptor (beta chain) described here comes from a study of T-cell memory formation after mild COVID-19. The CDR3 length is 12 residues. V lost 4 bases and J lost 6, with 9 bases in between. Looked up from germline, CDR1 is SQVTM and CDR2 is ANQGSEA. TCRdb analysed the 5' RACE reads with MiXCR anew, one entry per CDR3 protein. The sample has about 350,000 distinct CDR3 sequences, 12% to 15% seen once; the top ten hold 22%. In this sample, this clonotype turned up a few times. The J gene is TRBJ2-2, the V gene TRBV29-1; no firm D call. The clonotype comes from a man younger than 30 who had mild COVID-19 (a few samples of this study predate the infection). Cell type and time point are not known. The sequencing input was PBMCs or a T cell subset sorted from them (not recorded which). Here the CDR3 DNA reads TGCAGCGTTGCAGTTCCGGCCGGGGAGCTGTTTTTT. This translates into CSVAVPAGELFF.